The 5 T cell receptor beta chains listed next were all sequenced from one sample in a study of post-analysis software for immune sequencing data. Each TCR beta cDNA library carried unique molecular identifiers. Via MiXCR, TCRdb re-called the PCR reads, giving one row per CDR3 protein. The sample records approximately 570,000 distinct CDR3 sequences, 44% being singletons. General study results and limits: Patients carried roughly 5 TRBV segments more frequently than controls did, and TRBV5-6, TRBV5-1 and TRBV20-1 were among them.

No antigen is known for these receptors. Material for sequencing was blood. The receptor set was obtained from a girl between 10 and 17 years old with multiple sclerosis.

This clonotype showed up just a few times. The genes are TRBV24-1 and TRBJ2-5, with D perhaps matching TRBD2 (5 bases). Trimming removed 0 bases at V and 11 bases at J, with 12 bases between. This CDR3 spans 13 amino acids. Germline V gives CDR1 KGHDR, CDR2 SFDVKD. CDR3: CATSDLHSGGQYF. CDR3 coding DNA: TGTGCCACCAGTGATTTGCACAGCGGCGGGCAGTACTTC.

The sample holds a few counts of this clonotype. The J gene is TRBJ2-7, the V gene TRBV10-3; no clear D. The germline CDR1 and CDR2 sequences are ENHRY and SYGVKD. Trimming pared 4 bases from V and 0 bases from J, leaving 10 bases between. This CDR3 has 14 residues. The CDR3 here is CAISGLQDSYEQYF. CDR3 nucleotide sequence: TGTGCCATCAGTGGCCTCCAGGACTCCTACGAGCAGTACTTC.

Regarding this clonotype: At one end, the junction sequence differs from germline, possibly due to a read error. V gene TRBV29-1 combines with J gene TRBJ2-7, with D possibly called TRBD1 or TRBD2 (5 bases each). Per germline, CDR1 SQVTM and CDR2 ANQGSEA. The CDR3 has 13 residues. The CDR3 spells CSVGGRSSHEQYF. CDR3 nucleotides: TGCAGCGTTGGGGGGAGAAGCTCCCACGAGCAGTACTTC.

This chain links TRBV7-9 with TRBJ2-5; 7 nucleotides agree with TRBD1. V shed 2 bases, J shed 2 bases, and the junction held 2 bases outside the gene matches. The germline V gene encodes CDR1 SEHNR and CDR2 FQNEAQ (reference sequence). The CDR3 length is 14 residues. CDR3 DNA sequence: TGTGCCAGCAGCTTATTGGGACAGCAAGAGACCCAGTACTTC. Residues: CASSLLGQQETQYF.

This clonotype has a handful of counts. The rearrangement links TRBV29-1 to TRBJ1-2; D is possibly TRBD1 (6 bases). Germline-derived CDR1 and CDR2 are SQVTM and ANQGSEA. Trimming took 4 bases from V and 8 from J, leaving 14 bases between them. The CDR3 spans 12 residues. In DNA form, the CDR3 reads TGCAGCGTTGTACAGGGCGCGGGGGGCTACACCTTC. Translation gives CSVVQGAGGYTF. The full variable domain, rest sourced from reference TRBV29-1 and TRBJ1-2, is SAVISQKPSRDICQRGTSLTIQCQVDSQVTMMFWYRQQPGQSLTLIATANQGSEATYESGFVIDKFPISRPNLTFSTLTVSNMSPEDSSIYLCSVVQGAGGYTFGSGTRLTVV.